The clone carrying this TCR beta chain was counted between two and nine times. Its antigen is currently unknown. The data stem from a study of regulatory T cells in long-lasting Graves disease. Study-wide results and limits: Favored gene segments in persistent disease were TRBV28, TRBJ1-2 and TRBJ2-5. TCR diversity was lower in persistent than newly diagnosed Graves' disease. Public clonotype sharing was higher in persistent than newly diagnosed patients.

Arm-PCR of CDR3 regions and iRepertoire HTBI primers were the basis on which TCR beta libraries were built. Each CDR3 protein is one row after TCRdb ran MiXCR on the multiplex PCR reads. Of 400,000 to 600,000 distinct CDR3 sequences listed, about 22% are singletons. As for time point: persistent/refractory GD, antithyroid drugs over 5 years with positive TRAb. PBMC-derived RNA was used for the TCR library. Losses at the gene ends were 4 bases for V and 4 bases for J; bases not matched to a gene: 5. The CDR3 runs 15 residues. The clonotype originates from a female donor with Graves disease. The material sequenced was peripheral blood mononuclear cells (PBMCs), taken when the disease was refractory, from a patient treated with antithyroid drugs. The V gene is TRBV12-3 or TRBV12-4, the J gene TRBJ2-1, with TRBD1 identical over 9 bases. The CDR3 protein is CASSSPGTGYNEQFF. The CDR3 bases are TGTGCCAGCAGTTCCCCCGGGACAGGGTACAATGAGCAGTTCTTC.